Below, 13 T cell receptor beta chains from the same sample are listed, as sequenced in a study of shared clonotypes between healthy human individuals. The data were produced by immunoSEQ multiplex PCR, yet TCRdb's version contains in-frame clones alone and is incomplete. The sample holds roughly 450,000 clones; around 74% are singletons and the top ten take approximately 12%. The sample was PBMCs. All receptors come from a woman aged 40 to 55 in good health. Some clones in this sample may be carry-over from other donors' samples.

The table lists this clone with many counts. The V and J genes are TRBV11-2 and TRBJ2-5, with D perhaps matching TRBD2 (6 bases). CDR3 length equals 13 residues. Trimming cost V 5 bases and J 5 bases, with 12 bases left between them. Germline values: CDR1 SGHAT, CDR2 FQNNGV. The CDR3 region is CASSTGGEETQYF. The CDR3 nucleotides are TGTGCCAGCAGCACAGGAGGGGAGGAGACCCAGTACTTC.

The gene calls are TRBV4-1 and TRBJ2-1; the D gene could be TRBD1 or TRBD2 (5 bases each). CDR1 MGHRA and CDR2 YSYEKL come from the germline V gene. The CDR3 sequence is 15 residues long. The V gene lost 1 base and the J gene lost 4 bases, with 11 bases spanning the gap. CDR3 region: CASSQALEGYNEQFF. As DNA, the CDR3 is TGCGCCAGCAGCCAAGCGCTAGAGGGGTACAATGAGCAGTTCTTC.

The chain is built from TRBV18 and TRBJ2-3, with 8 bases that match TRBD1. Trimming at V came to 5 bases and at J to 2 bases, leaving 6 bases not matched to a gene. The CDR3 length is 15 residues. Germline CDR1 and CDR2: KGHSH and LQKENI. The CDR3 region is CASSLDRDFTDTQYF. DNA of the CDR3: TGTGCCAGCTCATTGGACAGGGACTTCACAGATACGCAGTATTTT.

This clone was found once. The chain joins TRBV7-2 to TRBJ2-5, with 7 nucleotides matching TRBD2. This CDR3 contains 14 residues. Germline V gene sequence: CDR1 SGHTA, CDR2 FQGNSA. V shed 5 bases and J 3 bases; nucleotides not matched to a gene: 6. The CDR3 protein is CASSPAGAEETQYF. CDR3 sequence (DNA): TGTGCCAGCAGCCCGGCGGGAGCCGAAGAGACCCAGTACTTC.

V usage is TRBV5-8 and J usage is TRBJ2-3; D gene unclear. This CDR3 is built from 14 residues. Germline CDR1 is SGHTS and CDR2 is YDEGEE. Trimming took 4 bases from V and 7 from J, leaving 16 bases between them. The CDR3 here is CASSIDLHSNTQYF. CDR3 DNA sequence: TGTGCCAGCAGCATAGATCTACACTCGAATACGCAGTATTTT.

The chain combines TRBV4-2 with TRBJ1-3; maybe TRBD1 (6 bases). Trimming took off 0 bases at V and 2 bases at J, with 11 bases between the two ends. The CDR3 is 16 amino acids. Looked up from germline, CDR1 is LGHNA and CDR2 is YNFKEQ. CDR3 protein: CASSQDNTGPGNTIYF. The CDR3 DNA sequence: TGTGCCAGCAGCCAAGATAATACAGGGCCTGGAAACACCATATATTTT.

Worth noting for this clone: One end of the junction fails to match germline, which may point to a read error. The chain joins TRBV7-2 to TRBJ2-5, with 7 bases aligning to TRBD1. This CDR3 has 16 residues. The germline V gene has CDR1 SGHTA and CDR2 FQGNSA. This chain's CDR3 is CAGSLGGQGNSNEQYF. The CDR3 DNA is TGTGCCGGCAGCTTAGGGGGCCAGGGGAATTCGAATGAGCAGTACTTC.

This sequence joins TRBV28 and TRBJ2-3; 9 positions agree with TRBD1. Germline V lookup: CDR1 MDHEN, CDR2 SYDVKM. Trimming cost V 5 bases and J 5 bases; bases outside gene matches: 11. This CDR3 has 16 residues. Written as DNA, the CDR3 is TGTGCCAGCAGTCTATCCGGGACAGGGCTTCAAGATACGCAGTATTTT. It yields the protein CASSLSGTGLQDTQYF. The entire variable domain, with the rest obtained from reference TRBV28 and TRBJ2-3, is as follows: DVKVTQSSRYLVKRTGEKVFLECVQDMDHENMFWYRQDPGLGLRLIYFSYDVKMKEKGDIPEGYSVSREKKERFSLILESASTNQTSMYLCASSLSGTGLQDTQYFGPGTRLTVL.

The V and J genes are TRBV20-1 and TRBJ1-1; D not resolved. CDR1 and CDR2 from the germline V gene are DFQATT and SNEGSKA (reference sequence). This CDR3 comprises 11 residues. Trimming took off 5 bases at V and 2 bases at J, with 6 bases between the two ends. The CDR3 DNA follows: TGCAGTGCTTTTTATAACACTGAAGCTTTCTTT. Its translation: CSAFYNTEAFF.

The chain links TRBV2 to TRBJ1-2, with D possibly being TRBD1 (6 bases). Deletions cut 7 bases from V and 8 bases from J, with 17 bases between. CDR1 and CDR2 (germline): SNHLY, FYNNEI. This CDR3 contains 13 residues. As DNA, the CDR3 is TGTGCCAGCAATGGGGCAGGGGCGGGAGGCTACACCTTC. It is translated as CASNGAGAGGYTF. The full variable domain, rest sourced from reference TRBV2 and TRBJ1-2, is EPEVTQTPSHQVTQMGQEVILRCVPISNHLYFYWYRQILGQKVEFLVSFYNNEISEKSEIFDDQFSVERPDGSNFTLKIRSTKLEDSAMYFCASNGAGAGGYTFGSGTRLTVV.

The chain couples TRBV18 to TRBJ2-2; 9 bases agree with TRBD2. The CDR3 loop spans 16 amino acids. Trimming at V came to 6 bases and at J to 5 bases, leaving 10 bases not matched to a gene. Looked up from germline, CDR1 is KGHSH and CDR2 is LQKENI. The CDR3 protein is CASSPIAGVETGELFF. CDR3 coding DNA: TGTGCCAGCTCCCCTATAGCGGGAGTAGAAACCGGGGAGCTGTTTTTT. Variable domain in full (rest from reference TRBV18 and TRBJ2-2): NAGVMQNPRHLVRRRGQEARLRCSPMKGHSHVYWYRQLPEEGLKFMVYLQKENIIDESGMPKERFSAEFPKEGPSILRIQQVVRGDSAAYFCASSPIAGVETGELFFGEGSRLTVL.

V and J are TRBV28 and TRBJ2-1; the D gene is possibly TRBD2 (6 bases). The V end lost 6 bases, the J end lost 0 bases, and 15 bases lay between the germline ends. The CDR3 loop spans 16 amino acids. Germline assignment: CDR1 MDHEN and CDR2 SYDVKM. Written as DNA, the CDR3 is TGTGCCAGCAGCCTACCGTTGGGGGGCTCCTACAATGAGCAGTTCTTC. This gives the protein CASSLPLGGSYNEQFF.

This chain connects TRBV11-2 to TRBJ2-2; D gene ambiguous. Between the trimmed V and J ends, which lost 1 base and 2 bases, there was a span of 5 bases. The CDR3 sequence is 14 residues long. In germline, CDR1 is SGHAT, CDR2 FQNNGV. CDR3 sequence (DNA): TGTGCCAGCAGCTTAGGCAGAAACACCGGGGAGCTGTTTTTT. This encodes CASSLGRNTGELFF.